This T cell receptor beta chain was sequenced in a study of human T cells and chemical hapten exposure. Looking at the study overall: Cases of alopecia areata, totalis or universalis occurred in a predominantly female patient group. Small differences in pooled library volume mainly drove the variation in TCR yields per sample.

This clonotype was picked up a small number of times. Specified time point: patch test 1, 2 weeks after DPC sensitization. Treatment meaning: therapeutic diphenylcyclopropenone sensitization with weekly scalp DPC. Trimming took off 2 bases at V and 5 bases at J, with 9 bases between the two ends. From germline, CDR1 is SQVTM and CDR2 ANQGSEA. The CDR3 is made up of 12 amino acids. Attachment of unique molecular identifiers to individual cDNA molecules was performed in the library. Using its own MiXCR run on the RACE reads, TCRdb lists one record per CDR3 protein. This sample has around 74,000 distinct CDR3 sequences, with approximately 35% found just once.

Specimen: whole blood, collected in connection with sensitization to the hapten diphenylcyclopropenone (DPC). The source is a middle-aged man with alopecia areata. Some clones in this sample may be carry-over from other donors' samples. The V call is TRBV29-1, the J call TRBJ2-5, with D hard to call. In DNA, the CDR3 is TGCAGCGTTGAACTGTCGTCGGAGACCCAGTACTTC. Translation: CSVELSSETQYF.